The 31 T cell receptor beta chains listed next were all sequenced from one sample in a study of T-cell reconstitution after alpha-beta-depleted transplantation in children. Unique molecular identifiers tagged the TCRbeta library. One entry per CDR3 protein, called by TCRdb with MiXCR from the PCR reads. The sample holds roughly 400,000 distinct CDR3 sequences, about 20% seen once. Material: PBMCs from the stem cell graft donor, obtained from the stem cell graft. Source of these receptors: a human donor who donated a stem cell graft to a child with acute myeloid leukemia.

This clonotype was seen at least ten times. The chain combines TRBV11-2 with TRBJ2-7; D remains unclear. The V end was cut by 8 bases, the J end by 7 bases, with 12 bases between. Germline V gene lookup returns CDR1 SGHAT and CDR2 FQNNGV. The CDR3 extends over 11 amino acids. CDR3 DNA: TGTGCCAGCGGTCGATCGAGTGAGCAGTACTTC. Protein product: CASGRSSEQYF.

The chain is built from TRBV11-2 and TRBJ2-1; 9 bases are shared with TRBD2. The CDR3 consists of 19 residues. Germline CDR1 and CDR2: SGHAT and FQNNGV. V shed 3 bases and J 4 bases; nucleotides not matched to a gene: 16. CDR3 sequence (DNA): TGTGCCAGCAGCTTCGGGCCAGCAATTAGCGGGAGAGTATACAATGAGCAGTTCTTC. Translated: CASSFGPAISGRVYNEQFF.

This sequence joins TRBV20-1 and TRBJ2-5, with 8 bases aligning to TRBD1. This CDR3 has 18 residues. V shed 6 bases and J 4 bases; nucleotides not matched to a gene: 22. Germline-derived CDR1 and CDR2 are DFQATT and SNEGSKA (reference sequence). DNA of the CDR3: TGCAGTGCCAATAGGGACAGGCGACCATTCGGGCCAATAGAGACCCAGTACTTC. This sequence encodes CSANRDRRPFGPIETQYF.

The chain carries TRBV7-2 and TRBJ2-6; 7 bases line up with TRBD1. This CDR3 region has 16 residues. V was clipped by 5 bases and J by 2 bases; unmatched bases: 6. Germline V gene sequence: CDR1 SGHTA, CDR2 FQGNSA. CDR3 protein: CASSRTGVAGANVLTF. For the CDR3, the DNA is TGTGCCAGCAGCCGAACAGGGGTCGCTGGGGCCAACGTCCTGACTTTC. The full variable domain, rest sourced from reference TRBV7-2 and TRBJ2-6, is GAGVSQSPSNKVTEKGKDVELRCDPISGHTALYWYRQSLGQGLEFLIYFQGNSAPDKSGLPSDRFSAERTGGSVSTLTIQRTQQEDSAVYLCASSRTGVAGANVLTFGAGSRLTVL.

This clonotype was seen ten or more times. The chain recombines TRBV28 with TRBJ2-2, with 8 nucleotides matching TRBD1. The CDR3 has 16 residues. The germline V gene encodes CDR1 MDHEN and CDR2 SYDVKM. V was clipped by 1 base and J by 5 bases; unmatched bases: 6. The CDR3 region has the DNA TGTGCCAGCAGTTTATCCGCAGGGGGCATGACCGGGGAGCTGTTTTTT. Translating it yields CASSLSAGGMTGELFF.

This sequence joins TRBV5-1 and TRBJ2-1, with 10 nucleotides matching TRBD2. CDR3 length equals 19 residues. CDR1 is SGHRS and CDR2 is YFSETQ in the germline V gene. V lost 0 bases and J lost 2; bases outside the gene matches: 11. CDR3 in amino acids: CASSLVASGRMLTYNEQFF. CDR3 in DNA: TGCGCCAGCAGCTTGGTCGCTAGCGGGAGAATGTTGACCTACAATGAGCAGTTCTTC. The full variable domain, with the rest looked up from reference TRBV5-1 and TRBJ2-1, is KAGVTQTPRYLIKTRGQQVTLSCSPISGHRSVSWYQQTPGQGLQFLFEYFSETQRNKGNFPGRFSGRQFSNSRSEMNVSTLELGDSALYLCASSLVASGRMLTYNEQFFGPGTRLTVL.

The V gene is TRBV21-1, the J gene TRBJ2-7. TRBV21-1 is recorded as a pseudogene. The CDR3 sequence is 17 residues long. The CDR3 reads CASSKVRCFGETYEQYF. The CDR3 DNA is TGTGCCAGCAGCAAAGTTCGATGTTTTGGTGAAACCTACGAGCAGTACTTC.

The sample holds many counts of this clonotype. The chain links TRBV7-2 to TRBJ1-2, with 8 bases that match TRBD1. Germline CDR1 is SGHTA and CDR2 is FQGNSA. Trimming cost V 6 bases and J 6 bases; bases outside gene matches: 3. The CDR3 loop spans 12 amino acids. The DNA of the CDR3 is TGTGCCAGCAGTAGACAGGGGAATGGCTACACCTTC. Amino acids: CASSRQGNGYTF.

The chain links TRBV11-1 to TRBJ2-5; the match to TRBD2 covers 11 bases. The V gene end was trimmed by 0 bases and the J gene end by 2 bases; junction bases not matched to a gene: 11. CDR1 is SGHAT and CDR2 is FQDESV in the germline V gene (reference sequence). CDR3 length equals 19 residues. This CDR3 is CASSLARLGLAGGQETQYF. The CDR3 DNA reads TGTGCCAGCAGCTTAGCACGGTTGGGTCTAGCGGGAGGACAAGAGACCCAGTACTTC.

A few counts support this clonotype. A much larger clone lies one base from this, so it may be a read error. V gene TRBV27 combines with J gene TRBJ2-7; D gene ambiguous. This CDR3 contains 10 residues. Trimming shortened V by 5 bases and J by 4 bases, and 3 bases separated the two germline ends. Germline CDR1 is MNHEY and CDR2 is SMNVEV (reference sequence). The CDR3, as DNA: TGTGCCAGCAGTCAGTACGAGCAGTACTTC. Its translation is CASSQYEQYF.

In this sample, this clonotype turned up a few times. The rearrangement uses TRBV20-1 and TRBJ2-7; 9 bases align to TRBD1. V was clipped by 1 base and J by 0 bases; unmatched bases: 4. This CDR3 comprises 15 residues. CDR1 and CDR2 from the germline V gene are DFQATT and SNEGSKA (reference sequence). DNA of the CDR3: TGCAGTGCTAGAGCCGGGACAGGGAGCTCCTACGAGCAGTACTTC. Protein product: CSARAGTGSSYEQYF.

The rearrangement uses TRBV24-1 and TRBJ1-5; D is perhaps TRBD1 (5 bases). CDR1 and CDR2 (germline): KGHDR, SFDVKD. The CDR3 is 15 amino acids. V shed 5 bases and J shed 2 bases, with 12 bases lying between them. CDR3 DNA sequence: TGTGCCACCAGTGCCGGGGCCGTTGGCAATCAGCCCCAGCATTTT. Protein sequence: CATSAGAVGNQPQHF.

At least ten counts were recorded for this clonotype. This chain's CDR3 is CSAADGAVDYEQYF. As DNA, the CDR3 is TGCAGTGCTGCAGATGGGGCAGTAGACTACGAGCAGTACTTC. The chain carries TRBV20-1 and TRBJ2-7; the D gene is possibly TRBD1 (5 bases). The CDR3 is 14 amino acids. V was trimmed by 5 bases and J by 3 bases, leaving 17 bases between them. CDR1 is DFQATT and CDR2 is SNEGSKA in the germline V gene (reference sequence).

The rearrangement links TRBV11-1 to TRBJ1-2; 7 bases agree with TRBD1. The germline CDR1 and CDR2 sequences are SGHAT and FQDESV (reference sequence). The CDR3 is 18 residues long. V gave up 5 bases and J gave up 3 bases; unmatched junction bases: 18. Here the CDR3 DNA reads TGTGCCAGCAGCACCCCAGACAGGGCTTCTAATTTTCACTATGGCTACACCTTC. Its translation: CASSTPDRASNFHYGYTF.

This clonotype was picked up a small number of times. The chain recombines TRBV15 with TRBJ1-4; D call uncertain. Germline V gene sequence: CDR1 LNHNV, CDR2 YYDKDF (reference sequence). The CDR3 is 11 amino acids. The ends were cut back, 1 base at V and 15 bases at J, with 9 bases in the middle. CDR3 region: CATSRGRKMFF. The CDR3 coding sequence is TGTGCCACCAGCAGAGGACGGAAGATGTTTTTT.

This clonotype has at least ten counts. V and J are TRBV6-1 and TRBJ1-5, with D unclear. CDR1 MNHNS and CDR2 SASEGT come from the germline V gene. This CDR3 has 14 amino acids. V lost 3 bases to trimming and J lost 0 bases, with 6 bases between them. CDR3 sequence reads: CASSDSYSNQPQHF. Written as DNA, the CDR3 is TGTGCCAGCAGTGACAGCTATAGCAATCAGCCCCAGCATTTT.

In its sample, this clonotype was seen once. This chain connects TRBV15 to TRBJ2-3, with 10 bases matching TRBD2. The junction had 12 bases not matched to a gene; V was cut back by 0 bases and J by 6 bases. Germline assignment: CDR1 LNHNV and CDR2 YYDKDF (reference sequence). The CDR3 spans 18 residues. Written as DNA, the CDR3 is TGTGCCACCAGCAGAGATCCCGGGAGCGGGAGGGAGACTGATACGCAGTATTTT. Residues: CATSRDPGSGRETDTQYF.

V usage is TRBV12-3 or TRBV12-4 and J usage is TRBJ2-5, with D perhaps TRBD2 (6 bases). The CDR3 is 13 amino acids. Trimming took 3 bases from V and 5 from J, leaving 10 bases between them. CDR3 protein: CASSFGGLETQYF. The CDR3 coding sequence is TGTGCCAGCAGTTTTGGGGGACTGGAGACCCAGTACTTC.

The chain uses TRBV20-1 and TRBJ2-7; no clear D. Trimming left V 6 bases short and J 5 bases short, with 14 bases between. Germline lookup yields CDR1 DFQATT and CDR2 SNEGSKA (reference sequence). The CDR3 runs 12 residues. The CDR3 protein is CSAAPPSDEQYF. CDR3 sequence (DNA): TGCAGTGCGGCCCCCCCCTCGGACGAGCAGTACTTC.

On this clonotype: An end of the junction differs from the germline gene, which may be a read error. The J gene is TRBJ2-1, the V gene TRBV7-9; TRBD1 agrees at 10 bases. The CDR3 sequence is 15 residues long. Germline CDR1 reads SEHNR; CDR2 reads FQNEAQ (reference sequence). CDR3 residues: CAGSSGTGAYNEQFF. The CDR3, as DNA: TGTGCCGGCAGCAGCGGGACAGGGGCCTACAATGAGCAGTTCTTC.

There are a few counts of this clonotype. The chain employs TRBV5-6 and TRBJ2-1; no clear D gene. V was trimmed by 0 bases and J by 12 bases, leaving 13 bases between them. The V gene's germline CDR1 is SGHDT and CDR2 YYEEEE. This CDR3 has 13 amino acids. CDR3: CASSLGQVVGQFF. CDR3 DNA: TGTGCCAGCAGCTTGGGGCAGGTGGTGGGGCAGTTCTTC.

This clonotype was observed at least ten times. The chain carries TRBV7-9 and TRBJ2-1; 10 positions match TRBD2. The trim removed 8 bases at V and 7 bases at J, leaving 14 bases unmatched. This CDR3 has 16 amino acids. The V gene's germline CDR1 is SEHNR and CDR2 FQNEAQ (reference sequence). The CDR3 DNA reads as TGTGCCAGCCAAGGTCTCGAAGGGACTAGCGAAAATGAGCAGTTCTTC. It specifies CASQGLEGTSENEQFF.

The gene calls are TRBV10-3 and TRBJ1-3, with a tentative D call TRBD1 (6 bases). The CDR3 sequence is 15 residues long. Germline loops: CDR1 ENHRY, CDR2 SYGVKD. V was cut by 2 bases and J by 2 bases, with 10 bases left in between. The CDR3 loop is CAISEAGATGNTIYF. The CDR3 nucleotides read TGTGCCATCAGTGAGGCAGGGGCAACTGGAAACACCATATATTTT.

This chain links TRBV29-1 with TRBJ1-4; the D is unclear. CDR3 length: 13 amino acids. V lost 5 bases and J lost 5, with 12 bases in between. The germline gives CDR1 SQVTM, CDR2 ANQGSEA. The CDR3 here is CSVQRDQNEKLFF. The CDR3 DNA reads TGCAGCGTTCAAAGGGATCAAAATGAAAAACTGTTTTTT.

J is TRBJ2-5 and V is TRBV5-1; 7 bases fit TRBD1. In germline, CDR1 is SGHRS, CDR2 YFSETQ. The CDR3 runs 15 residues. Losses at the gene ends were 4 bases for V and 1 base for J; bases not matched to a gene: 7. DNA of the CDR3: TGCGCCAGCAGCCGGGACAGTGACTTCCAAGAGACCCAGTACTTC. Amino acids: CASSRDSDFQETQYF.

This clonotype was found a few times. The chain couples TRBV20-1 to TRBJ2-5; TRBD1 or TRBD2 may be the D gene (6 bases each). V gave up 5 bases and J gave up 4 bases, with 14 bases separating them. CDR1 is DFQATT, CDR2 SNEGSKA, per germline (reference sequence). The CDR3 is 13 residues long. DNA of the CDR3: TGCAGTGCTGGAGGGGGTCCAGGAGAGACCCAGTACTTC. It encodes CSAGGGPGETQYF.

This clonotype has ten or more counts. The chain has TRBV4-2 and TRBJ2-1; 8 bases align to TRBD2. CDR3 size: 13 residues. CDR1 is LGHNA and CDR2 is YNFKEQ in the germline V gene. The junction had 2 bases not matched to a gene; V was cut back by 1 base and J by 9 bases. The CDR3 DNA reads as TGTGCCAGCAGCCAAGGGACTAGCACTGAGCAGTTCTTC. Translation gives CASSQGTSTEQFF.

This clonotype was counted at least ten times. V gene TRBV6-1 combines with J gene TRBJ2-7, with D perhaps TRBD2 (5 bases). The CDR3 totals 15 residues. Germline loops: CDR1 MNHNS, CDR2 SASEGT. V was shortened by 5 bases and J by 0 bases, with 14 bases between the two germline ends. CDR3 loop: CASSPRDLSSYEQYF. Written as DNA, the CDR3 is TGTGCCAGCAGTCCCCGGGATCTGAGCTCCTACGAGCAGTACTTC.

This clonotype appeared many times. V is TRBV20-1 and J is TRBJ2-1; no clear D. V lost 6 bases to trimming and J lost 9 bases, with 9 bases between them. The CDR3 length is 10 residues. Germline V CDR1 and CDR2: DFQATT, SNEGSKA (reference sequence). DNA of the CDR3: TGCAGTGCCGAGTTATCTGAGCAGTTCTTC. Translation: CSAELSEQFF.

The chain has TRBV12-3 or TRBV12-4 and TRBJ2-3, with TRBD2 matching 11 bases. V was pared by 3 bases and J by 6 bases, with 14 bases of the junction left unmatched. The CDR3 extends over 18 amino acids. This CDR3 is CASSLGTSGGGVMDTQYF. For the CDR3, the DNA is TGTGCCAGCAGTTTGGGAACTAGCGGGGGAGGGGTCATGGATACGCAGTATTTT.

In this sample, this clonotype turned up a few times. Its ends do not fully match the called genes, so a read error is possible. The chain combines TRBV7-2 with TRBJ2-2, with TRBD2 identical over 10 bases. The germline CDR1 and CDR2 sequences are SGHTA and FQGNSA. The CDR3 has 16 amino acids. The CDR3 region has the DNA TGTGCCAGCAGCGTAGCTAGCGGGAGTAACACCGGGGAGCTGTTTTTT. This gives the protein CASSVASGSNTGELFF.